This TCR beta chain derives from a study of Graves' ophthalmopathy and Graves' hyperthyroidism. Background on the study: Peripheral blood was gathered at first diagnosis, ahead of any treatment whatsoever. Whole-study results and caveats: Both a roughly 64% sensitivity and a roughly 75% specificity characterized the model's predictions of ophthalmopathy progression.

Germline CDR1 reads SNHLY; CDR2 reads FYNNEI. The V segment lost 6 bases and the J segment 0 bases; nucleotides outside the gene matches: 9. The CDR3 has 17 residues. At least ten counts were recorded for this clonotype. Its specificity is unknown. RNA served as the template for amplifying TCR beta CDR3 regions. Amplification began with first-round RT-PCR using HTBI primers, then second-round multiplex PCR was performed. TCRdb re-called the multiplex PCR reads with MiXCR, one entry per CDR3 protein. The table records roughly 380,000 distinct CDR3 sequences, 15% of them present only once. Hyperthyroidism is called stable when no ophthalmopathy develops within 18 months of follow-up. Enrollment excluded any patients with other autoimmune diseases, uncontrolled infections, pregnancy or lactation.

The chain links TRBV2 to TRBJ2-7, with 12 positions matching TRBD2. Sample: peripheral blood. This sequence was found in a woman aged 18-29 years with stable Graves' hyperthyroidism. The CDR3 bases are TGTGCCAGCAGCCAACTAGCGGGGGGACCCAGCTCCTACGAGCAGTACTTC. Its translation is CASSQLAGGPSSYEQYF. Together with reference TRBV2 and TRBJ2-7, the CDR3 gives the full variable domain: EPEVTQTPSHQVTQMGQEVILRCVPISNHLYFYWYRQILGQKVEFLVSFYNNEISEKSEIFDDQFSVERPDGSNFTLKIRSTKLEDSAMYFCASSQLAGGPSSYEQYFGPGTRLTVT.